The 27 T cell receptor beta chains presented below share a single source sample, sequenced in a study of T-cell reconstitution after alpha-beta-depleted transplantation in children. Unique molecular identifiers were built into the TCRbeta library. MiXCR, applied by TCRdb to the PCR reads, yields one record per CDR3 protein. Among some 200,000 distinct CDR3 sequences, about 6% were seen once, and the ten largest hold about 5%. The input for sequencing was PBMCs, taken before TCRalphabeta/CD19-depleted stem cell transplant. These receptors came from a girl in the first two years of life with combined immunodeficiency, due to receive a stem cell transplant.

This clonotype was observed many times. V usage is TRBV28 and J usage is TRBJ1-6, with D perhaps matching TRBD1 (5 bases). Deletions cut 2 bases from V and 10 bases from J, with 12 bases between. The CDR3 is made up of 14 amino acids. Germline V CDR1 and CDR2: MDHEN, SYDVKM. This chain's CDR3 is CASSLRGGRSPLHF. The CDR3 DNA reads as TGTGCCAGCAGTTTAAGGGGCGGAAGGTCACCCCTCCACTTT.

This clonotype was counted at least ten times. The chain couples TRBV7-8 to TRBJ2-3; 13 bases map to TRBD2. Unmatched junction bases numbered 3, after V lost 5 bases and J lost 4 bases. Germline V gene lookup returns CDR1 SGHVS and CDR2 FQNEAQ. The CDR3 is made up of 15 amino acids. This chain's CDR3 is CASSILAGGADTQYF. CDR3 in DNA: TGTGCCAGCAGCATACTAGCGGGAGGGGCAGATACGCAGTATTTT. The variable domain in full, with the rest retrieved from reference TRBV7-8 and TRBJ2-3, is GAGVSQSPRYKVAKRGQDVALRCDPISGHVSLFWYQQALGQGPEFLTYFQNEAQLDKSGLPSDRFFAERPEGSVSTLKIQRTQQEDSAVYLCASSILAGGADTQYFGPGTRLTVL.

This clonotype was observed many times. The chain is built from TRBV12-3 or TRBV12-4 and TRBJ1-1, with D perhaps TRBD1 (5 bases). Trimming took 6 bases from V and 0 from J, leaving 17 bases between them. The CDR3 extends over 16 amino acids. CDR3 nucleotide sequence: TGTGCCAGCAGCCCCCCCCAGGGAGACATGAACACTGAAGCTTTCTTT. Its protein product is CASSPPQGDMNTEAFF.

This clonotype was seen a few times. J is TRBJ1-3 and V is TRBV19, with D tentatively TRBD1 (5 bases). The V gene lost 3 bases and the J gene lost 2 bases, with 17 bases spanning the gap. Germline CDR1 LNHDA, CDR2 SQIVND (reference sequence). The CDR3 sequence is 17 residues long. The CDR3 nucleotides are TGTGCCAGTAGTATTAGGCGGACACGGTTAACTGGAAACACCATATATTTT. It translates to CASSIRRTRLTGNTIYF.

The table lists this clonotype with many counts. The gene calls are TRBV29-1 and TRBJ2-7; the D gene is possibly TRBD2 (6 bases). The CDR3 runs to 14 residues. The germline CDR1 and CDR2 sequences are SQVTM and ANQGSEA. V lost 3 bases and J lost 2, with 14 bases in between. The CDR3 protein is CSVDGGTDTYEQYF. For the CDR3, the DNA is TGCAGCGTTGATGGGGGGACCGACACCTACGAGCAGTACTTC.

This clonotype was recorded many times. The chain joins TRBV9 to TRBJ2-1, with a tentative D call TRBD2 (7 bases). This CDR3 spans 18 amino acids. With 0 bases removed from V and 0 bases from J, the gap between germline ends came to 16 bases. CDR1 and CDR2 from the germline V gene are SGDLS and YYNGEE. The CDR3 spells CASSVEGGTVSSYNEQFF. CDR3 DNA sequence: TGTGCCAGCAGCGTAGAGGGGGGGACGGTTAGCTCCTACAATGAGCAGTTCTTC.

This clonotype was recorded a few times. This chain links TRBV7-2 with TRBJ2-7; D remains unclear. The V gene lost 5 bases and the J gene lost 2 bases, with 16 bases spanning the gap. Germline assignment: CDR1 SGHTA and CDR2 FQGNSA. CDR3 length equals 15 residues. The CDR3 DNA follows: TGTGCCAGCAGCCTAATGGGCGGCTCACCCTACGAGCAGTACTTC. Amino acid sequence: CASSLMGGSPYEQYF.

This clonotype showed up many times. The chain couples TRBV4-1 to TRBJ2-1; no clear D gene. The CDR3 is 15 amino acids. V was pared by 2 bases and J by 3 bases, with 11 bases between. The V gene's germline CDR1 is MGHRA and CDR2 YSYEKL. CDR3 coding DNA: TGCGCCAGCAGCCAACGAAGTTCCGACTACAATGAGCAGTTCTTC. Encoded protein: CASSQRSSDYNEQFF.

The sample holds many counts of this clonotype. V and J are TRBV2 and TRBJ2-1; 8 bases map to TRBD2. The CDR3 extends over 14 amino acids. V trimming: 6 bases; J trimming: 9 bases; junction bases outside the gene matches: 10. Germline CDR1 and CDR2: SNHLY and FYNNEI. The CDR3 DNA sequence: TGTGCCAGCAGCCTCGGACTAGCTTGGAGTGAGCAGTTCTTC. It yields the protein CASSLGLAWSEQFF. Supplemented by reference TRBV2 and TRBJ2-1, the full variable domain reads EPEVTQTPSHQVTQMGQEVILRCVPISNHLYFYWYRQILGQKVEFLVSFYNNEISEKSEIFDDQFSVERPDGSNFTLKIRSTKLEDSAMYFCASSLGLAWSEQFFGPGTRLTVL.

This clonotype was detected many times. This rearrangement joins TRBV29-1 to TRBJ2-4, with D hard to call. CDR1 SQVTM and CDR2 ANQGSEA come from the germline V gene. V was clipped by 6 bases and J by 1 base, with 13 bases between them. CDR3 length equals 14 residues. CDR3 sequence (DNA): TGCAGCGTGGGAATAGTCTCGGCCAAAAACATTCAGTACTTC. Translating gives CSVGIVSAKNIQYF.

The V and J genes are TRBV7-9 and TRBJ2-2, with a weak D call TRBD1 (5 bases). This CDR3 comprises 13 residues. Germline V gene data show CDR1 as SEHNR and CDR2 as FQNEAQ (reference sequence). The germline V and J ends were trimmed by 3 bases and 3 bases, with 5 bases remaining between them. The CDR3 DNA sequence: TGTGCCAGCAGCTTGACAGACACCGGGGAGCTGTTTTTT. Its protein product is CASSLTDTGELFF.

This clonotype was counted many times. The chain links TRBV12-3 or TRBV12-4 to TRBJ2-5, with D possibly being TRBD1 or TRBD2 (5 bases each). The CDR3 extends over 14 amino acids. V was clipped by 6 bases and J by 0 bases, with 11 bases between them. The CDR3 is CASRKRGDQETQYF. For the CDR3, the DNA is TGTGCCAGCAGGAAAAGAGGGGACCAAGAGACCCAGTACTTC.

Points on this clonotype: Possible read error: a much larger clone is one base away. The chain combines TRBV28 with TRBJ1-1, with D possibly being TRBD1 (6 bases). Germline V gene lookup returns CDR1 MDHEN and CDR2 SYDVKM. The CDR3 covers 16 residues. Deletions cut 6 bases from V and 4 bases from J, with 21 bases between. The CDR3: CASSPRQVRMSTEAFF. CDR3 nucleotides: TGTGCCAGCAGCCCACGACAGGTCCGGATGAGCACTGAAGCTTTCTTT.

The genes are TRBV7-3 and TRBJ2-3; the match to TRBD2 covers 9 bases. Germline-derived CDR1 and CDR2 are SGHTA and FQGTGA. This CDR3 is built from 17 residues. Trimming took 1 base from V and 4 from J; bases not matched to a gene: 9. CDR3 sequence reads: CASSLIRGGGAADTQYF. In DNA, the CDR3 is TGTGCCAGCAGCTTAATTCGGGGCGGGGGGGCCGCAGATACGCAGTATTTT. Looking up the rest from reference TRBV7-3 and TRBJ2-3 gives the full variable domain: GAGVSQTPSNKVTEKGKYVELRCDPISGHTALYWYRQSLGQGPEFLIYFQGTGAADDSGLPNDRFFAVRPEGSVSTLKIQRTERGDSAVYLCASSLIRGGGAADTQYFGPGTRLTVL.

Ten or more counts support this clonotype. V and J are TRBV19 and TRBJ2-4, with no clear D. Trimming cost V 0 bases and J 5 bases, with 20 bases left between them. This CDR3 has 18 residues. The germline V gene encodes CDR1 LNHDA and CDR2 SQIVND (reference sequence). In DNA form, the CDR3 reads TGTGCCAGTAGTATAGATCATTGGACCGCGCCATCGGAAAACATTCAGTACTTC. This encodes CASSIDHWTAPSENIQYF. The full variable domain, rest sourced from reference TRBV19 and TRBJ2-4, is DGGITQSPKYLFRKEGQNVTLSCEQNLNHDAMYWYRQDPGQGLRLIYYSQIVNDFQKGDIAEGYSVSREKKESFPLTVTSAQKNPTAFYLCASSIDHWTAPSENIQYFGAGTRLSVL.

This clonotype was seen many times. The V call is TRBV19, the J call TRBJ2-5, with D maybe TRBD1 (5 bases). Deletions cut 3 bases from V and 1 base from J, with 9 bases between. Germline V lookup: CDR1 LNHDA, CDR2 SQIVND (reference sequence). The CDR3 sequence is 14 residues long. The CDR3 sequence: CASSIQGIQETQYF. For the CDR3, the DNA is TGTGCCAGTAGTATCCAGGGAATCCAAGAGACCCAGTACTTC.

This clonotype was recorded at least ten times. The genes are TRBV12-3 or TRBV12-4 and TRBJ2-7, with D perhaps matching TRBD2 (5 bases). The V and J ends lost 5 bases and 1 base respectively, with 12 bases between them. This CDR3 contains 14 residues. In DNA, the CDR3 is TGTGCCAGCAGTCAAGCGGCTTTATCCTACGAGCAGTACTTC. Residues: CASSQAALSYEQYF.

This clonotype was counted many times. The V call is TRBV29-1, the J call TRBJ2-5; 14 bases agree with TRBD2. The CDR3 spans 17 residues. Per germline, CDR1 SQVTM and CDR2 ANQGSEA. The V segment lost 6 bases and the J segment 4 bases; nucleotides outside the gene matches: 13. The CDR3 nucleotides are TGCAGCGTCGATGGGACTAGCGGGAGAAAGGGGGGAGAGACCCAGTACTTC. This sequence encodes CSVDGTSGRKGGETQYF.

V is TRBV7-2 and J is TRBJ1-3, with D unclear. Trimming cost V 5 bases and J 0 bases, with 8 bases left between them. CDR1 and CDR2 from the germline V gene are SGHTA and FQGNSA. The CDR3 sequence is 14 residues long. Written as DNA, the CDR3 is TGTGCCAGCAGCCCTTGGGTCTCTGGAAACACCATATATTTT. It codes for CASSPWVSGNTIYF.

The chain uses TRBV24-1 and TRBJ2-2; TRBD1 is a possible D gene (5 bases). Germline V gives CDR1 KGHDR, CDR2 SFDVKD. This CDR3 is 17 amino acids long. V was shortened by 2 bases and J by 3 bases, with 15 bases between the two germline ends. CDR3 sequence reads: CATSDSIRGMDTGELFF. CDR3 in DNA: TGTGCCACCAGTGATTCCATTAGGGGAATGGACACCGGGGAGCTGTTTTTT.

This clonotype has ten or more counts. CDR3 region: CAIWDADTQYF. CDR3 coding DNA: TGTGCCATCTGGGACGCAGATACGCAGTATTTT. The J gene is TRBJ2-3, the V gene TRBV11-2; D is possibly TRBD1 or TRBD2 (5 bases each). V was clipped by 10 bases and J by 4 bases, with 9 bases between them. CDR1 is SGHAT and CDR2 is FQNNGV in the germline V gene. CDR3 length: 11 amino acids.

This clonotype was detected many times. The rearrangement joins TRBV12-3 or TRBV12-4 to TRBJ1-1; D is perhaps TRBD1 (5 bases). The CDR3 extends over 14 amino acids. V was clipped by 7 bases and J by 2 bases, with 14 bases between them. The CDR3 DNA reads as TGTGCCAGCACTTTCGCGGGGGGTAACACTGAAGCTTTCTTT. Encoded protein: CASTFAGGNTEAFF.

This clonotype was seen ten or more times. The junction shows a germline mismatch at one end, possibly a read error. V gene TRBV20-1 combines with J gene TRBJ1-6; D call uncertain. CDR3 length: 14 amino acids. The germline CDR1 and CDR2 sequences are DFQATT and SNEGSKA (reference sequence). The CDR3 DNA follows: TGCAGTGCTACCGAACGGATAACCAATTCCCCCCTCCACTTT. This encodes CSATERITNSPLHF.

There are many counts of this clonotype. The V call is TRBV2, the J call TRBJ1-1; D unclear. V lost 4 bases and J lost 8, with 11 bases in between. This CDR3 contains 12 residues. Germline V lookup: CDR1 SNHLY, CDR2 FYNNEI. CDR3 nucleotide sequence: TGTGCCAGCAGTGTGGCCCGGGTCGAAGCTTTCTTT. It codes for CASSVARVEAFF.

This clonotype was detected ten times or more. The CDR3 region is CSVEFRLHPYNEQFF. In DNA, the CDR3 is TGCAGCGTTGAGTTTCGGCTCCACCCCTACAATGAGCAGTTCTTC. V gene TRBV29-1 combines with J gene TRBJ2-1; no reliable D call. CDR1 SQVTM and CDR2 ANQGSEA come from the germline V gene. The CDR3 is made up of 15 amino acids. Trimming pared 3 bases from V and 2 bases from J, leaving 14 bases between.

The table lists this clonotype with many counts. This chain joins TRBV27 and TRBJ2-1; D is tentatively TRBD1 or TRBD2 (5 bases each). The CDR3 runs to 16 residues. Germline V gene sequence: CDR1 MNHEY, CDR2 SMNVEV (reference sequence). V was cut by 3 bases and J by 6 bases, with 18 bases left in between. The DNA for the CDR3 is TGTGCCAGCAGTTTGTTAGGGACCTCCTCGGTCAATGAGCAGTTCTTC. It translates to CASSLLGTSSVNEQFF.

This clonotype was observed many times. The rearrangement joins TRBV4-2 to TRBJ2-2; D may be TRBD1 or TRBD2 (6 bases each). The CDR3 is 17 residues long. Trimming took off 4 bases at V and 4 bases at J, with 19 bases between the two ends. Germline CDR1 is LGHNA and CDR2 is YNFKEQ. This chain's CDR3 is CASSPQPGGPTTGELFF. Written as DNA, the CDR3 is TGTGCCAGCAGCCCGCAACCTGGGGGGCCTACCACCGGGGAGCTGTTTTTT.